A single sample is the source of the 26 T cell receptor beta chains below, sequenced in a study of cytomegalovirus exposure and HLA in healthy donors. With 60 Vbeta and 13 Jbeta primers, the PCR was carried out. TCRdb's table, derived via immunoSEQ multiplex PCR, lists solely in-frame clones and lacks some. The top ten clones hold about 0.23% of a sample with approximately 200,000 clones, approximately 79% of them seen once. The sample comprised PBMCs. These receptors were collected from a girl aged 2 to 10 in good health and CMV-seronegative.

The V call is TRBV7-2, the J call TRBJ2-3; 8 bases are shared with TRBD2. CDR1 is SGHTA, CDR2 FQGNSA, per germline. The CDR3 sequence is 13 residues long. V was pared by 8 bases and J by 3 bases, with 4 bases of the junction left unmatched. The CDR3 loop reads CASSGGGTDTQYF. In DNA form, the CDR3 reads TGTGCCAGCTCTGGCGGGGGGACAGATACGCAGTATTTT. Using reference TRBV7-2 and TRBJ2-3 for the parts outside the CDR3, the full variable domain is GAGVSQSPSNKVTEKGKDVELRCDPISGHTALYWYRQSLGQGLEFLIYFQGNSAPDKSGLPSDRFSAERTGGSVSTLTIQRTQQEDSAVYLCASSGGGTDTQYFGPGTRLTVL.

The chain uses TRBV5-6 and TRBJ2-2; 11 bases line up with TRBD2. The CDR3 is made up of 16 amino acids. Trimming cost V 0 bases and J 7 bases; bases outside gene matches: 5. CDR1 SGHDT and CDR2 YYEEEE come from the germline V gene. CDR3 amino acids: CASSLVSGGAVGELFF. CDR3 DNA sequence: TGTGCCAGCAGCTTGGTTAGCGGGGGGGCCGTCGGGGAGCTGTTTTTT.

The rearrangement links TRBV2 to TRBJ1-6, with D uncertain. This CDR3 region has 14 residues. The germline V and J ends were trimmed by 6 bases and 7 bases, with 13 bases remaining between them. From germline, CDR1 is SNHLY and CDR2 FYNNEI. The CDR3 region is CASSGRTGNSPLHF. The CDR3 DNA sequence: TGTGCCAGCAGCGGGAGGACGGGAAATTCACCCCTCCACTTT.

The chain carries TRBV27 and TRBJ1-2, with a tentative D call TRBD1 (6 bases). The germline gives CDR1 MNHEY, CDR2 SMNVEV (reference sequence). The ends were cut back, 5 bases at V and 5 bases at J, with 27 bases in the middle. The CDR3 is 18 residues long. The CDR3 reads CASSPSLLTGLGPYGYTF. The CDR3 nucleotides read TGTGCCAGCAGTCCGTCTCTACTTACAGGGTTGGGGCCTTATGGCTACACCTTC.

This sequence joins TRBV13 and TRBJ2-4, with 12 bases fitting TRBD1. The germline V gene has CDR1 PRHDT and CDR2 FYEKMQ (reference sequence). After removal of 5 bases from V and 3 bases from J, the junction contained 8 bases not matched to a gene. The CDR3 runs 17 residues. CDR3: CASSPGGQGAFKNIQYF. DNA of the CDR3: TGTGCCAGCAGCCCAGGGGGACAGGGGGCATTCAAAAACATTCAGTACTTC.

The chain employs TRBV10-3 and TRBJ2-1; 8 nucleotides match TRBD2. Unmatched junction bases numbered 7, after V lost 4 bases and J lost 8 bases. Per the germline V gene, CDR1 is ENHRY and CDR2 is SYGVKD. This CDR3 contains 14 residues. The CDR3 is CAISGGGGRDEQFF. The CDR3 DNA is TGTGCCATCAGTGGGGGCGGGGGGCGCGATGAGCAGTTCTTC.

This rearrangement joins TRBV2 to TRBJ2-7; D is possibly TRBD1 (6 bases). The CDR3 consists of 11 residues. CDR1 SNHLY and CDR2 FYNNEI come from the germline V gene. V was shortened by 6 bases and J by 9 bases, with 12 bases between the two germline ends. The CDR3 coding sequence is TGTGCCAGCAGCGACAGGTTCGGGCAGTACTTC. Translation: CASSDRFGQYF.

The chain joins TRBV4-1 to TRBJ1-1; D possibly corresponds to TRBD1 (6 bases). Germline values: CDR1 MGHRA, CDR2 YSYEKL. The V end was cut by 3 bases, the J end by 6 bases, with 17 bases between. The CDR3 covers 15 residues. CDR3 in amino acids: CASSQFRTDGSEAFF. The DNA for the CDR3 is TGCGCCAGCAGCCAGTTCCGGACAGACGGCTCTGAAGCTTTCTTT.

Only one count was recorded for this clone. The chain couples TRBV5-1 to TRBJ2-2; D is unresolved. The CDR3 covers 16 residues. Germline-derived CDR1 and CDR2 are SGHRS and YFSETQ. The V and J ends lost 0 bases and 2 bases respectively, with 11 bases between them. The CDR3 nucleotides read TGCGCCAGCAGCTTGGTCGTCAGTCCTAACACCGGGGAGCTGTTTTTT. Its protein is CASSLVVSPNTGELFF.

The V gene is TRBV9, the J gene TRBJ2-1; weak D call: TRBD2 (5 bases). V gave up 0 bases and J gave up 4 bases, with 14 bases separating them. CDR3 length: 16 residues. CDR1 is SGDLS and CDR2 is YYNGEE in the germline V gene. The DNA for the CDR3 is TGTGCCAGCAGCGTAGGGCTAGTACCGGGGTACAATGAGCAGTTCTTC. This translates into CASSVGLVPGYNEQFF. Together with reference TRBV9 and TRBJ2-1, the CDR3 gives the full variable domain: DSGVTQTPKHLITATGQRVTLRCSPRSGDLSVYWYQQSLDQGLQFLIQYYNGEERAKGNILERFSAQQFPDLHSELNLSSLELGDSALYFCASSVGLVPGYNEQFFGPGTRLTVL.

V is TRBV11-2 and J is TRBJ1-1; tentative D call: TRBD1 (5 bases). The CDR3 has 15 amino acids. V lost 5 bases and J lost 0, with 13 bases in between. The germline V gene encodes CDR1 SGHAT and CDR2 FQNNGV. The CDR3: CASSMIRGMNTEAFF. DNA for the CDR3: TGTGCCAGCAGCATGATTCGGGGGATGAACACTGAAGCTTTCTTT.

The chain combines TRBV11-2 with TRBJ2-3; the match to TRBD2 covers 14 bases. V shed 1 base, J shed 6 bases, and the junction held 12 bases outside the gene matches. Looked up from germline, CDR1 is SGHAT and CDR2 is FQNNGV. The CDR3 is 19 amino acids. The CDR3 loop is CASSLATSGGARYGDTQYF. CDR3 DNA sequence: TGTGCCAGCAGCTTAGCGACTAGCGGGGGGGCCAGGTACGGGGATACGCAGTATTTT.

The rearrangement uses TRBV7-9 and TRBJ2-3; TRBD2 agrees at 8 bases. Per the germline V gene, CDR1 is SEHNR and CDR2 is FQNEAQ (reference sequence). Trimming took 5 bases from V and 5 from J; bases not matched to a gene: 3. The CDR3 is 13 residues long. DNA for the CDR3: TGTGCCAGCAGCGGACGGGGGGGAGATACGCAGTATTTT. Translating gives CASSGRGGDTQYF.

This chain connects TRBV10-3 to TRBJ2-2; D is perhaps TRBD2 (5 bases). The V gene lost 7 bases and the J gene lost 8 bases, with 11 bases spanning the gap. The CDR3 totals 12 residues. Germline V lookup: CDR1 ENHRY, CDR2 SYGVKD. CDR3 protein: CAINGERGELFF. The CDR3 coding sequence is TGTGCCATCAACGGGGAACGAGGGGAGCTGTTTTTT.

This chain links TRBV2 with TRBJ1-1; the D is unclear. V gave up 10 bases and J gave up 5 bases, with 14 bases separating them. Germline CDR1 is SNHLY and CDR2 is FYNNEI. The CDR3 has 12 residues. CDR3 sequence reads: CATIELGTEAFF. The CDR3, as DNA: TGTGCCACCATAGAACTAGGTACTGAAGCTTTCTTT.

The chain combines TRBV25-1 with TRBJ2-1, with a weak D call TRBD2 (6 bases). The CDR3 is made up of 15 amino acids. V was clipped by 1 base and J by 4 bases, with 11 bases between them. The germline CDR1 and CDR2 sequences are MGHDK and SYGVNS. The CDR3 DNA reads as TGTGCCAGCAGTGAATTAACGGGGGATTACAATGAGCAGTTCTTC. It specifies CASSELTGDYNEQFF.

This chain connects TRBV11-2 to TRBJ1-1; tentative D call: TRBD1 (5 bases). Germline V gives CDR1 SGHAT, CDR2 FQNNGV. The CDR3 length is 16 residues. The V gene lost 4 bases and the J gene lost 5 bases, with 20 bases spanning the gap. Here the CDR3 DNA reads TGTGCCAGCAGCTCGACGACCCCCAGGGCCCGGACTGAAGCTTTCTTT. Translated, it gives CASSSTTPRARTEAFF.

The chain combines TRBV5-1 with TRBJ2-7; D may be TRBD1 (6 bases). CDR1 is SGHRS, CDR2 YFSETQ, per germline. Trimming pared 5 bases from V and 1 base from J, leaving 13 bases between. The CDR3 extends over 14 amino acids. Here the CDR3 DNA reads TGCGCCAGCAGGAGAATACAGGGATCCTACGAGCAGTACTTC. Its translation is CASRRIQGSYEQYF.

The sample holds a few counts of this clone. This chain joins TRBV5-4 and TRBJ2-7; TRBD2 is a possible D gene (6 bases). The end of the DNA is better explained by TRBJ2-4, so the J call may be wrong. The CDR3 has 15 residues. Germline values: CDR1 SGHNT, CDR2 YYREEE (reference sequence). The CDR3 spells CASSWLGRGDSIQYF. The DNA of the CDR3 is TGTGCCAGCAGCTGGCTTGGGCGGGGAGACTCCATTCAGTACTTC.

This chain links TRBV9 with TRBJ2-1, with TRBD2 identical over 7 bases. The CDR3 totals 14 residues. V was clipped by 2 bases and J by 5 bases; unmatched bases: 4. The germline V gene has CDR1 SGDLS and CDR2 YYNGEE. CDR3 nucleotide sequence: TGTGCCAGCAGCGTTGGGAGGGATGACAATGAGCAGTTCTTC. This translates into CASSVGRDDNEQFF. The whole variable domain, filled in from reference TRBV9 and TRBJ2-1, reads DSGVTQTPKHLITATGQRVTLRCSPRSGDLSVYWYQQSLDQGLQFLIQYYNGEERAKGNILERFSAQQFPDLHSELNLSSLELGDSALYFCASSVGRDDNEQFFGPGTRLTVL.

The DNA for the CDR3 is TGTGCCAGTTCGGACACCTCTGGAAACACCATATATTTT. Amino acid sequence: CASSDTSGNTIYF. The rearrangement links TRBV19 to TRBJ1-3, with D tentatively TRBD1 (5 bases). Trimming pared 8 bases from V and 0 bases from J, leaving 8 bases between. The germline CDR1 and CDR2 sequences are LNHDA and SQIVND (reference sequence). The CDR3 is made up of 13 amino acids.

The chain uses TRBV27 and TRBJ2-4; 9 positions match TRBD1. From germline, CDR1 is MNHEY and CDR2 SMNVEV (reference sequence). V shed 8 bases and J 7 bases; nucleotides not matched to a gene: 12. This CDR3 is built from 15 residues. The CDR3 DNA reads TGTGCCAGCCGCCTTAGGACAGGGGATCGGAACATTCAGTACTTC. It specifies CASRLRTGDRNIQYF.

The sample holds one count of this clone. The CDR3 spells CASSQDRGHVETQYF. The DNA of the CDR3 is TGCGCCAGCAGCCAAGATAGGGGACACGTTGAGACCCAGTACTTC. The chain couples TRBV4-1 to TRBJ2-5, with a weak D call TRBD1 (6 bases). CDR1 and CDR2 from the germline V gene are MGHRA and YSYEKL. The CDR3 is 15 residues long. V lost 0 bases and J 5 bases, leaving 13 bases between the germline ends.

The CDR3 protein is CASSLEVGGNTDTQYF. DNA of the CDR3: TGTGCCAGCAGCTTAGAAGTCGGGGGGAACACAGATACGCAGTATTTT. The chain joins TRBV7-9 to TRBJ2-3; TRBD2 matches at 7 bases. V lost 1 base to trimming and J lost 2 bases; unmatched junction nucleotides: 6. Germline values: CDR1 SEHNR, CDR2 FQNEAQ (reference sequence). The CDR3 sequence is 16 residues long.

The V gene is TRBV1, the J gene TRBJ2-1; the table assigns TRBD2, which was not confirmed against the DNA. TRBV1 is a pseudogene. The CDR3 is made up of 12 amino acids. For the CDR3, the DNA is TGCACCAGCAGAGCCGGTCGAATTGAGCAGTTCTTC. As protein: CTSRAGRIEQFF.

This rearrangement joins TRBV2 to TRBJ2-3; the match to TRBD1 covers 7 bases. CDR3 length: 19 residues. Trimming took 0 bases from V and 4 from J; bases not matched to a gene: 16. Germline V lookup: CDR1 SNHLY, CDR2 FYNNEI. The CDR3 region has the DNA TGTGCCAGCAGTGAAGCGCTTCGGGGACAGTACTATGTCCCAGATACGCAGTATTTT. Protein product: CASSEALRGQYYVPDTQYF.